The 15 T cell receptor beta chains reported below all come from one sample, sequenced in a study of response to subunit inactivated influenza vaccine. TCRdb re-analysed the RT-PCR reads in MiXCR, keeping a single row per CDR3 protein. The table includes 750,000 to 850,000 distinct CDR3 sequences, about a fifth detected once. The source was PBMCs from blood, collected more than 4 days after vaccination. These receptors were taken from a man aged 50 or older who received an inactivated influenza vaccine.

This clonotype was observed a few times. The chain recombines TRBV7-2 with TRBJ2-7; D ambiguous. Trimming removed 5 bases from V and 3 bases from J, with 8 bases in between. The germline V gene encodes CDR1 SGHTA and CDR2 FQGNSA. CDR3 length equals 12 residues. CDR3 nucleotide sequence: TGTGCCAGCAGCAAGGACGGCTACGAGCAGTACTTC. This gives the protein CASSKDGYEQYF.

This clonotype was seen many times. The chain joins TRBV7-2 to TRBJ2-7; 12 positions match TRBD2. Germline V gene lookup returns CDR1 SGHTA and CDR2 FQGNSA. This CDR3 has 14 amino acids. V lost 4 bases and J lost 4; bases outside the gene matches: 2. CDR3 bases: TGTGCCAGCAGCTCCCTAGCGGGAGGGTACGAGCAGTACTTC. Translating gives CASSSLAGGYEQYF.

This clonotype was detected only a few times. The rearrangement uses TRBV6-4 and TRBJ2-3, with D uncertain. This CDR3 contains 19 residues. V lost 2 bases and J 1 base, leaving 22 bases between the germline ends. The V gene's germline CDR1 is MRHNA and CDR2 SNTAGT. The CDR3 spells CASSDHPNNWGVGTDTQYF. The CDR3 DNA follows: TGTGCCAGCAGTGACCACCCAAACAACTGGGGTGTGGGCACAGATACGCAGTATTTT.

The sample holds a few counts of this clonotype. V is TRBV7-9 and J is TRBJ1-3, with TRBD1 matching 7 bases. Germline-derived CDR1 and CDR2 are SEHNR and FQNEAQ (reference sequence). V shed 1 base and J 5 bases; nucleotides not matched to a gene: 8. This CDR3 has 16 amino acids. The CDR3 nucleotides are TGTGCCAGCAGCTTAGTCCCTCGACAGGGCCGAAACACCATATATTTT. It is translated as CASSLVPRQGRNTIYF. Full variable domain (rest looked up from reference TRBV7-9 and TRBJ1-3): DTGVSQNPRHKITKRGQNVTFRCDPISEHNRLYWYRQTLGQGPEFLTYFQNEAQLEKSRLLSDRFSAERPKGSFSTLEIQRTEQGDSAMYLCASSLVPRQGRNTIYFGEGSWLTVV.

This clonotype has just a few counts. V gene TRBV7-2 combines with J gene TRBJ2-3; 8 bases are a match to TRBD2. J was trimmed by 5 bases and V by 6 bases; bases with no gene match: 7. Germline V gene data show CDR1 as SGHTA and CDR2 as FQGNSA. The CDR3 extends over 14 amino acids. The DNA of the CDR3 is TGTGCCAGCAGGGGGGGCAGCGGGAGAGATACGCAGTATTTT. Protein product: CASRGGSGRDTQYF.

At least ten counts were recorded for this clonotype. V gene TRBV12-3 or TRBV12-4 combines with J gene TRBJ2-7; 7 bases match TRBD2. The CDR3 is 12 residues long. V shed 6 bases and J 5 bases; nucleotides not matched to a gene: 4. The CDR3 loop reads CASRPGTNEQYF. CDR3 DNA sequence: TGTGCCAGCAGACCCGGGACTAACGAGCAGTACTTC.

V gene TRBV9 combines with J gene TRBJ2-3; the match to TRBD2 covers 9 bases. CDR3 length: 17 residues. Germline V gene sequence: CDR1 SGDLS, CDR2 YYNGEE. V dropped 0 bases and J dropped 2; count of bases not matched to a gene: 7. The DNA of the CDR3 is TGTGCCAGCAGCGTAGGAAGTCTAGCGGGGTCCACAGATACGCAGTATTTT. The encoded protein is CASSVGSLAGSTDTQYF.

The V gene is TRBV12-3 or TRBV12-4, the J gene TRBJ2-2, with unresolved D. Trimming removed 7 bases from V and 2 bases from J, with 14 bases in between. The CDR3 totals 15 residues. CDR3 in DNA: TGTGCCAGCAATGGTTTTGGCAGTAACACCGGGGAGCTGTTTTTT. This encodes CASNGFGSNTGELFF.

This clonotype has just a few counts. V gene TRBV4-3 combines with J gene TRBJ1-1; 7 positions agree with TRBD1. Germline assignment: CDR1 LGHNA and CDR2 YSLEER. This CDR3 has 15 amino acids. V dropped 3 bases and J dropped 1; count of bases not matched to a gene: 5. The CDR3 region is CASSHADRQNTEAFF. In DNA form, the CDR3 reads TGCGCCAGCAGCCACGCGGACAGGCAGAACACTGAAGCTTTCTTT.

This clonotype was recorded a few times. This rearrangement joins TRBV4-3 to TRBJ2-7; D not resolved. Trimming took off 1 base at V and 5 bases at J, with 12 bases between the two ends. Germline V gene sequence: CDR1 LGHNA, CDR2 YSLEER. This CDR3 is built from 14 residues. CDR3 sequence reads: CASSQVGVGDEQYF. For the CDR3, the DNA is TGCGCCAGCAGCCAAGTAGGAGTGGGCGACGAGCAGTACTTC.

This clonotype was recorded a few times. The chain employs TRBV20-1 and TRBJ2-3, with 9 positions matching TRBD2. Unmatched junction bases numbered 5, after V lost 2 bases and J lost 2 bases. The germline V gene encodes CDR1 DFQATT and CDR2 SNEGSKA (reference sequence). CDR3 length: 15 amino acids. Here the CDR3 reads CSARKSGGYTDTQYF. The CDR3 DNA reads TGCAGTGCTAGAAAAAGCGGGGGGTACACAGATACGCAGTATTTT.

This clonotype occurred a few times. The rearrangement joins TRBV4-1 to TRBJ1-1; a weak D match, TRBD1 (6 bases). Germline V lookup: CDR1 MGHRA, CDR2 YSYEKL. The V end was cut by 1 base, the J end by 0 bases, with 9 bases between. The CDR3 sequence is 15 residues long. In nucleotides, the CDR3 is TGCGCCAGCAGCCAAGTACAGGGCCTGAACACTGAAGCTTTCTTT. Protein: CASSQVQGLNTEAFF.

This rearrangement joins TRBV7-2 to TRBJ2-3; TRBD1 agrees at 9 bases. V was pared by 4 bases and J by 4 bases, with 6 bases of the junction left unmatched. This CDR3 spans 15 amino acids. The germline gives CDR1 SGHTA, CDR2 FQGNSA. The CDR3 DNA sequence: TGTGCCAGCAGCTCACAGGACAGGGGCCCAGATACGCAGTATTTT. Translation: CASSSQDRGPDTQYF.

This chain joins TRBV5-1 and TRBJ2-1; 10 positions match TRBD2. Matching the DNA end better, TRBJ2-7 makes the J call doubtful. CDR3 length: 17 amino acids. CDR1 and CDR2 from the germline V gene are SGHRS and YFSETQ. CDR3 sequence (DNA): TGCGCCAGCAGCTTGGCGCCTAGCGGGAGTGGAGGCAATGAGCAGTACTTC. Amino acids: CASSLAPSGSGGNEQYF.

This clonotype was observed many times. This sequence joins TRBV5-1 and TRBJ2-2, with 7 positions matching TRBD2. CDR1 is SGHRS and CDR2 is YFSETQ in the germline V gene. The CDR3 loop spans 16 amino acids. Trimming cost V 1 base and J 0 bases; bases outside gene matches: 3. Here the CDR3 DNA reads TGCGCCAGCAGCTTGACGGGGGGTACGAACACCGGGGAGCTGTTTTTT. It is translated as CASSLTGGTNTGELFF. Complete variable domain (other parts from reference TRBV5-1 and TRBJ2-2): KAGVTQTPRYLIKTRGQQVTLSCSPISGHRSVSWYQQTPGQGLQFLFEYFSETQRNKGNFPGRFSGRQFSNSRSEMNVSTLELGDSALYLCASSLTGGTNTGELFFGEGSRLTVL.